The entry that follows covers one TCR beta chain sequence. Individuals drawn from 24 US areas were about 18 to 95 years old. All recovered Cohort 3 donors got two negative PCRs, got clearance, or saw symptom resolution. Profiling relied on immunoSEQ multiplex PCR, and the TCRdb table lists in-frame clones only, not all of them. Counted here are over 250,000 clones, about 89% occurring once; the ten biggest clones make up approximately 9.5%. The record originates from a study of blood T cell repertoires in COVID-19. Study information: From the United States, Italy and Spain came samples of acute and convalescent COVID-19.

From germline, CDR1 is KGHSH and CDR2 LQKENI. The CDR3 length is 14 residues. V gave up 3 bases and J gave up 0 bases, with 8 bases separating them. This receptor was obtained from a man aged 40-49 years who had recovered from COVID-19. Sequencing was performed on PBMCs or T cells enriched from blood (not recorded which). The chain has TRBV18 and TRBJ2-5, with a tentative D call TRBD1 (6 bases). The CDR3 is CASSPQGYQETQYF. The CDR3 DNA reads as TGTGCCAGCTCACCGCAGGGGTACCAAGAGACCCAGTACTTC.